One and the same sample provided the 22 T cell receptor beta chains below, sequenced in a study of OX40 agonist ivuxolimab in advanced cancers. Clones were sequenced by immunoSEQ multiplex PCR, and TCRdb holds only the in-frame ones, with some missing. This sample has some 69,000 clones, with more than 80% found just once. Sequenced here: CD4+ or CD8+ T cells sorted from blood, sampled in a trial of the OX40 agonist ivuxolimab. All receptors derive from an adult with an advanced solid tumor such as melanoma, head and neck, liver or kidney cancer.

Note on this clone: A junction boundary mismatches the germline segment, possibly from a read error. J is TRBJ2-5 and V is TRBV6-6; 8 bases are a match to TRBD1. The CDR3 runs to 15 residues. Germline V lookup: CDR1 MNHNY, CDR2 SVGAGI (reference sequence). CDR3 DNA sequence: TGTGCCAGCGGTTACTCAGGGGGCGCGGGGGAGACCCAGTACTTC. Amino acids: CASGYSGGAGETQYF.

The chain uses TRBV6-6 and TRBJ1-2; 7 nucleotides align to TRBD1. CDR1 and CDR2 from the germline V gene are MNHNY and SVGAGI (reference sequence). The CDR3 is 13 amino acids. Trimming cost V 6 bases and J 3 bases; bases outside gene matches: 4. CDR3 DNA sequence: TGTGCCAGCAGACTTGGACAGGACTATGGCTACACCTTC. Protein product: CASRLGQDYGYTF.

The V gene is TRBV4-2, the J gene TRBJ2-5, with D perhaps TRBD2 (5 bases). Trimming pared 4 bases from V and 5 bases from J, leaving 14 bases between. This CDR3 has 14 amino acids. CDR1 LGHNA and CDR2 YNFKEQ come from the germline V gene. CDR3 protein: CASSRLLEGETQYF. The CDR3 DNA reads TGTGCCAGCAGCCGACTACTAGAGGGTGAGACCCAGTACTTC.

The CDR3 spells CASSLERYYEQYF. CDR3 nucleotide sequence: TGTGCCAGCAGCTTAGAAAGGTACTACGAGCAGTACTTC. The rearrangement joins TRBV11-3 to TRBJ2-7; D is undetermined. V was trimmed by 0 bases and J by 3 bases, leaving 6 bases between them. This CDR3 spans 13 amino acids. The germline CDR1 and CDR2 sequences are SGHNT and YENEEA.

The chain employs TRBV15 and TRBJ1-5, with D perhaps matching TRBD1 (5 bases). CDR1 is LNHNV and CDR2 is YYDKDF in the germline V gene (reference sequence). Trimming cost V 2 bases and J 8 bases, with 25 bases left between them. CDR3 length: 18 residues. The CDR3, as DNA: TGTGCCACCAGCAGATATACTCGGGCAGGGCCTATGAGGGAGCCCCAGCATTTT. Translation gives CATSRYTRAGPMREPQHF.

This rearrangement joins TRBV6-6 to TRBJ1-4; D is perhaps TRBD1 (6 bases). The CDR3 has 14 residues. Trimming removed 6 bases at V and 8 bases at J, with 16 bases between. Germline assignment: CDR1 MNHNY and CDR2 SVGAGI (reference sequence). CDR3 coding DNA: TGTGCCAGCAGAGTGGGGGCGCCGATGGAAAAACTGTTTTTT. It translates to CASRVGAPMEKLFF.

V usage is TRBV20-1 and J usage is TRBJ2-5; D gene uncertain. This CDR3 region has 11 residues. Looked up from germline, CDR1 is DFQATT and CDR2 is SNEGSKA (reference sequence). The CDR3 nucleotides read TGCAGCGCACTGAACAAAGAGACCCAGTACTTC. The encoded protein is CSALNKETQYF.

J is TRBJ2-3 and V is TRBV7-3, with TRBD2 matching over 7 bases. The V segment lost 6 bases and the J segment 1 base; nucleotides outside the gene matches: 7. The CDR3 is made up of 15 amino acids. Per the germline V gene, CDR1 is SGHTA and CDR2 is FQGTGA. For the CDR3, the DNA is TGTGCCAGCAGTCTGGCGGGAGTGGGCACAGATACGCAGTATTTT. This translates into CASSLAGVGTDTQYF.

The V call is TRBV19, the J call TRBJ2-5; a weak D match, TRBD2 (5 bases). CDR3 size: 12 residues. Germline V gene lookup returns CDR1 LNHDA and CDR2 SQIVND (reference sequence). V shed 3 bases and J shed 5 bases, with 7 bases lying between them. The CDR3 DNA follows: TGTGCCAGTAGTATGACGGGGGAGACCCAGTACTTC. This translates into CASSMTGETQYF.

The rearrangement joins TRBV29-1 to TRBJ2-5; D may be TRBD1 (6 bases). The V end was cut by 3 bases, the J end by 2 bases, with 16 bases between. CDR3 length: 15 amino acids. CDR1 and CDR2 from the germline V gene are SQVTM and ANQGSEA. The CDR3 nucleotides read TGCAGCGTTGAGGCGTACAGGGTCCCTCAAGAGACCCAGTACTTC. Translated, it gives CSVEAYRVPQETQYF. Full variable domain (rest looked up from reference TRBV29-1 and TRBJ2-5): SAVISQKPSRDICQRGTSLTIQCQVDSQVTMMFWYRQQPGQSLTLIATANQGSEATYESGFVIDKFPISRPNLTFSTLTVSNMSPEDSSIYLCSVEAYRVPQETQYFGPGTRLLVL.

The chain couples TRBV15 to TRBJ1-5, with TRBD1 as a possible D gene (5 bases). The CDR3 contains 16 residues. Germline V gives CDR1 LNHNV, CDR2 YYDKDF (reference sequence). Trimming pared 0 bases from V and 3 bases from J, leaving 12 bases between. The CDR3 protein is CATSRDRRGLNQPQHF. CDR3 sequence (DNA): TGTGCCACCAGCAGAGATCGGAGGGGCCTCAATCAGCCCCAGCATTTT.

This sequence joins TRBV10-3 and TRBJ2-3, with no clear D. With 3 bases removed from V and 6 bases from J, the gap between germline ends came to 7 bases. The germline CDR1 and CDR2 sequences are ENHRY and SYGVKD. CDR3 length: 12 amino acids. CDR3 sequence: CAISDVDDTQYF. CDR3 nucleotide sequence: TGTGCCATCAGTGATGTGGACGATACGCAGTATTTT.

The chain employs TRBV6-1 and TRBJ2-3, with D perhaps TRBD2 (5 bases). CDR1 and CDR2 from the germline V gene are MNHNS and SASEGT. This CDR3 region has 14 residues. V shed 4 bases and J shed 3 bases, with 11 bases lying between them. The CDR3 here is CASSVGGWTDTQYF. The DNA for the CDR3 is TGTGCCAGCAGTGTCGGAGGTTGGACAGATACGCAGTATTTT.

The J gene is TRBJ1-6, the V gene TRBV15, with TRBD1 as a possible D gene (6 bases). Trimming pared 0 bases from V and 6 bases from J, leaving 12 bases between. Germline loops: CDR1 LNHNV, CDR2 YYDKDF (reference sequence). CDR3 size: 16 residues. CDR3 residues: CATSRDLQGTNSPLHF. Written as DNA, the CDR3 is TGTGCCACCAGCAGAGATCTACAGGGAACTAATTCACCCCTCCACTTT.

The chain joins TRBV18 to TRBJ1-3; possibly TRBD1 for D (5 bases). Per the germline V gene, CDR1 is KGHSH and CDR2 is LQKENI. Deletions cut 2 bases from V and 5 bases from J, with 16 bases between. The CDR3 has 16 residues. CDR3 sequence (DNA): TGTGCCAGCTCACCATTCGGGGACCCTAAGAGAAACACCATATATTTT. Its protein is CASSPFGDPKRNTIYF.

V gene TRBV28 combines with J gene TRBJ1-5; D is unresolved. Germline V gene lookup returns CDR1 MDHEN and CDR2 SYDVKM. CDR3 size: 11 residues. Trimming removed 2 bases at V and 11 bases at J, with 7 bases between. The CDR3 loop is CASSLQGSQHF. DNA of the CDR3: TGTGCCAGCAGTTTACAAGGTTCCCAGCATTTT.

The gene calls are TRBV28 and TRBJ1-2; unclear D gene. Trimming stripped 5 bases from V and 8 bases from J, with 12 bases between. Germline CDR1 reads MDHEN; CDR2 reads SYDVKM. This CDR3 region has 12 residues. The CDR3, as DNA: TGTGCCAGCAGTCCGGGGTATGTGGGCTACACCTTC. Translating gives CASSPGYVGYTF.

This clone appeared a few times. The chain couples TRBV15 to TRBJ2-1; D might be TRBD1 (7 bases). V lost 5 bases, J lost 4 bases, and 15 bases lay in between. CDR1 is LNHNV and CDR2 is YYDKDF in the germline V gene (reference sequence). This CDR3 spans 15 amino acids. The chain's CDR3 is CATSLETGTYNEQFF. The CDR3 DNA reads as TGTGCCACCAGCTTAGAGACAGGGACTTACAATGAGCAGTTCTTC. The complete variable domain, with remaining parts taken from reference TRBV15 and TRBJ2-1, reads DAMVIQNPRYQVTQFGKPVTLSCSQTLNHNVMYWYQQKSSQAPKLLFHYYDKDFNNEADTPDNFQSRRPNTSFCFLDIRSPGLGDTAMYLCATSLETGTYNEQFFGPGTRLTVL.

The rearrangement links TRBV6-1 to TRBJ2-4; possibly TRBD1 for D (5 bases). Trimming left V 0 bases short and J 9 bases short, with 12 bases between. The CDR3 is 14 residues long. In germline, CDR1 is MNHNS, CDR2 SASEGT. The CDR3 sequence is CASSEAWQGGIQYF. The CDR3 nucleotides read TGTGCCAGCAGTGAAGCGTGGCAGGGTGGCATTCAGTACTTC.

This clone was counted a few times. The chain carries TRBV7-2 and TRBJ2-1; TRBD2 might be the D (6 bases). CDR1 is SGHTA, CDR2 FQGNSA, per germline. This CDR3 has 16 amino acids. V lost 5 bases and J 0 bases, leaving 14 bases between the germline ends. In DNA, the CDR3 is TGTGCCAGCAGCACCGCGGGACCTAGCTCCTACAATGAGCAGTTCTTC. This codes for CASSTAGPSSYNEQFF.

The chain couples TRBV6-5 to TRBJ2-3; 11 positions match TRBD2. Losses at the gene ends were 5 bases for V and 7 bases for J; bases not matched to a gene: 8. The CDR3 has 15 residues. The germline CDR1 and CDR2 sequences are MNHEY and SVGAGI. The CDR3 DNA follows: TGTGCCAGCAGTCTAGCGGGAGGCCGCCAGTATACGCAGTATTTT. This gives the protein CASSLAGGRQYTQYF.

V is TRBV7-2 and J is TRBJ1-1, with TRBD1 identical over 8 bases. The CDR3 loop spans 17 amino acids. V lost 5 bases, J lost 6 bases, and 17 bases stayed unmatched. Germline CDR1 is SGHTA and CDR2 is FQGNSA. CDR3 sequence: CASSNRLKTGDIPEAFF. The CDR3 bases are TGTGCCAGCAGCAATAGACTAAAGACAGGGGATATACCTGAAGCTTTCTTT.